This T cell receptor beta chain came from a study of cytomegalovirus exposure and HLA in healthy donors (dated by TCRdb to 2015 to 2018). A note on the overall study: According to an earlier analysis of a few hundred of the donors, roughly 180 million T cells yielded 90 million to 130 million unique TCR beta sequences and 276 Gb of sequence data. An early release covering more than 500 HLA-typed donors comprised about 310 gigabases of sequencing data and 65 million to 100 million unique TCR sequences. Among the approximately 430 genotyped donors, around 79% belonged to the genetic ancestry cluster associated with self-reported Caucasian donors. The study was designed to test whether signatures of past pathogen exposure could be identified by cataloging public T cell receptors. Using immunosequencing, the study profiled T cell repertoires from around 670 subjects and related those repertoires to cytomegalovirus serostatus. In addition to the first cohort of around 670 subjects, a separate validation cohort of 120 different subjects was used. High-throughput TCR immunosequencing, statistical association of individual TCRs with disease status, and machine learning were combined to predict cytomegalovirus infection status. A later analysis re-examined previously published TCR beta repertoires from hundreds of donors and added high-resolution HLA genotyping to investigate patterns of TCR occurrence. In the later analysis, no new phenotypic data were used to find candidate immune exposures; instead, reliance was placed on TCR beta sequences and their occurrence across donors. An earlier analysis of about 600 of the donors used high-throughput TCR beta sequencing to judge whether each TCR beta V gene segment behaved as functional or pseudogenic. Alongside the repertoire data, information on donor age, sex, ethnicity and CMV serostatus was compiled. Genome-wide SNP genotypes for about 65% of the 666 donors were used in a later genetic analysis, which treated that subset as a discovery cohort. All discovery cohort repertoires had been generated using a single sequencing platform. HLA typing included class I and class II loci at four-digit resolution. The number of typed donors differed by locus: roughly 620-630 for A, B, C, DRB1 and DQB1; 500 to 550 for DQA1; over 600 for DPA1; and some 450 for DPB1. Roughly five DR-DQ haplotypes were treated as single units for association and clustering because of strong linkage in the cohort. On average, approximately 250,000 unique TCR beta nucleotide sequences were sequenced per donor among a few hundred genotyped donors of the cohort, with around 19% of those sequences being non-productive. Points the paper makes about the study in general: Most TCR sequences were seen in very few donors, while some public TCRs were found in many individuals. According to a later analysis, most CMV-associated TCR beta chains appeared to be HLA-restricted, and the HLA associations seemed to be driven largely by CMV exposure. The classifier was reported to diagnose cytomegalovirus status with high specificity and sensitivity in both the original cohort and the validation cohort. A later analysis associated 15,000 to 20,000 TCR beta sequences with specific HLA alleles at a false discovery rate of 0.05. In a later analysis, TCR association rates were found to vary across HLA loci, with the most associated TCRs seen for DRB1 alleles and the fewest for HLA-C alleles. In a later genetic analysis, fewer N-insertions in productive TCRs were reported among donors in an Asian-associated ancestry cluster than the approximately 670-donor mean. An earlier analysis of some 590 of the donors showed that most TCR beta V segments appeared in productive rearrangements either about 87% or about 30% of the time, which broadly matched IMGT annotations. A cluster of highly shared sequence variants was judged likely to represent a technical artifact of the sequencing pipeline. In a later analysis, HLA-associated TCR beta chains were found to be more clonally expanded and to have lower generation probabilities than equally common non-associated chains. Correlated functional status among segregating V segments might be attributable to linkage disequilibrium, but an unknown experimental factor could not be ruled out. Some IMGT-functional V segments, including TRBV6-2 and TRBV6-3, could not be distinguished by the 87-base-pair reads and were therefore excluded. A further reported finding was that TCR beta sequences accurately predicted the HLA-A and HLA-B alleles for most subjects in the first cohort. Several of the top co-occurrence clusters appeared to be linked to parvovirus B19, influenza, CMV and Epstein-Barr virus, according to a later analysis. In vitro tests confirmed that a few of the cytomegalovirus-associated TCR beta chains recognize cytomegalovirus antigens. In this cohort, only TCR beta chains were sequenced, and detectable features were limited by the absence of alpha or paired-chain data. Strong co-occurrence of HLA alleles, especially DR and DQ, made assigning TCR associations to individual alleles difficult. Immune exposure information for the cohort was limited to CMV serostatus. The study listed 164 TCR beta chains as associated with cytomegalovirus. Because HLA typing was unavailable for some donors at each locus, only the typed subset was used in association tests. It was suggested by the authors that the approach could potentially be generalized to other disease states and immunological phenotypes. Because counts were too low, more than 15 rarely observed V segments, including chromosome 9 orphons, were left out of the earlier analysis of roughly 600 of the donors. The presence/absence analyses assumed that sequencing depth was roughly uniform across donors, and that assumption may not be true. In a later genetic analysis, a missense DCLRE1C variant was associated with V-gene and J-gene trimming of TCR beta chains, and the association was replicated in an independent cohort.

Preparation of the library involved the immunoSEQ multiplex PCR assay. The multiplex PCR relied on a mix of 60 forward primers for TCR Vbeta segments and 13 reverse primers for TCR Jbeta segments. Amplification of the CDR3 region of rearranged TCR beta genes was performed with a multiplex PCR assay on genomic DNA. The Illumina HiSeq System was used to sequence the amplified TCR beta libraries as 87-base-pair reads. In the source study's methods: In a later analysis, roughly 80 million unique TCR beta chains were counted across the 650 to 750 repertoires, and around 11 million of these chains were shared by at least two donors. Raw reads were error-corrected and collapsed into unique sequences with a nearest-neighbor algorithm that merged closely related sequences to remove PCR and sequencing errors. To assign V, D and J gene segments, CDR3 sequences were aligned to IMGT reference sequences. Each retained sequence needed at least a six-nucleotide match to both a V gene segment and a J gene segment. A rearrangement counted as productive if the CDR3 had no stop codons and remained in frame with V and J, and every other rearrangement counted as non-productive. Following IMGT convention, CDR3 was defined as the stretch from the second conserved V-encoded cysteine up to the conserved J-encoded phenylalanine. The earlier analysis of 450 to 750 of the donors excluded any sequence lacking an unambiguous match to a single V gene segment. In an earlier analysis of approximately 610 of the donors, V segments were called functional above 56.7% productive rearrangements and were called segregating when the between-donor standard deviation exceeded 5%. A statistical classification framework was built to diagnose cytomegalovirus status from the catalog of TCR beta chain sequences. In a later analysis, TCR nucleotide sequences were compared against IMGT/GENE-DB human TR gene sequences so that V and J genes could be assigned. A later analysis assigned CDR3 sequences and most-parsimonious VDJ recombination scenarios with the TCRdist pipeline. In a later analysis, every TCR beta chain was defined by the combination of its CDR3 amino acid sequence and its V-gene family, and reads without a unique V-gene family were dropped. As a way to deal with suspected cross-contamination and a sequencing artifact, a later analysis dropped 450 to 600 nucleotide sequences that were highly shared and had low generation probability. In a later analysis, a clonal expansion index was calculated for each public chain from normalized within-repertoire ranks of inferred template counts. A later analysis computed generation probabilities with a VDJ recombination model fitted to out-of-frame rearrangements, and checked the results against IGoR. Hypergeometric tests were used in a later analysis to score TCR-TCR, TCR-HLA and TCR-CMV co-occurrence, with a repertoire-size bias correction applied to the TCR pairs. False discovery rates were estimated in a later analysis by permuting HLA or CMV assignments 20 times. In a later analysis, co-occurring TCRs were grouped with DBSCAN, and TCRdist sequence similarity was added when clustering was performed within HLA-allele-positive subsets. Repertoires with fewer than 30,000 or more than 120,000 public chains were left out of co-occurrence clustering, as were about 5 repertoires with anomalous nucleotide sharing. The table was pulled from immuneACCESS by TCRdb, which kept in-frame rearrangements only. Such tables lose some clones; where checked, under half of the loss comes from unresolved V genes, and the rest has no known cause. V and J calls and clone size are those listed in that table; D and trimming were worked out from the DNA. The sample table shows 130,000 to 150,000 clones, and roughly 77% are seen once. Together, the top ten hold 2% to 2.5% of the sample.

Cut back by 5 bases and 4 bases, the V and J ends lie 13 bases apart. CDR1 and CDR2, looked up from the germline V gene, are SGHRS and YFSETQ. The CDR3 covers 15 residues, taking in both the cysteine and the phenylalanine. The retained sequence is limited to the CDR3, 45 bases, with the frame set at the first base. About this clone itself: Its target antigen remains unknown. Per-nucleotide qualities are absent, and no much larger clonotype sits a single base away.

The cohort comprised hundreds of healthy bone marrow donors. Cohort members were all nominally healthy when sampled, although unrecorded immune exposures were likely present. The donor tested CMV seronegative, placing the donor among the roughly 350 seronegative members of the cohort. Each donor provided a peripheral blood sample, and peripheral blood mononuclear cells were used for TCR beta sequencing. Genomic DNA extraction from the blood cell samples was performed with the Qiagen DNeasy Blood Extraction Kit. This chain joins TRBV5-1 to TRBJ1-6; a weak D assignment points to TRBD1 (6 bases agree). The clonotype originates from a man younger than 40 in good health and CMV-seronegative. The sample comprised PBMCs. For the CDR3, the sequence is CASSSQGHYNSPLHF. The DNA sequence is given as TGCGCCAGCAGTTCGCAGGGGCATTATAATTCACCCCTCCACTTT.